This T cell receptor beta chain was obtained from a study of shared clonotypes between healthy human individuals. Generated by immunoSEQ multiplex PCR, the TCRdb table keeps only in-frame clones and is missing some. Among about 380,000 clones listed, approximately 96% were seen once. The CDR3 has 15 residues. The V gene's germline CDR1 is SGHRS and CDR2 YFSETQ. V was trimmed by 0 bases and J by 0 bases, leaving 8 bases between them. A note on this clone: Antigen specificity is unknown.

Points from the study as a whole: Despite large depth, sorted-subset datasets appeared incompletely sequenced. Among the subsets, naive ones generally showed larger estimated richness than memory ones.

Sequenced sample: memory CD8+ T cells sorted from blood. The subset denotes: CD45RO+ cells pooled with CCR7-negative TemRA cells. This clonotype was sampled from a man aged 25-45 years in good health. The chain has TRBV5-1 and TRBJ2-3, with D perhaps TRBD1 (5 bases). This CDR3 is CASSLEGFSTDTQYF. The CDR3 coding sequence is TGCGCCAGCAGCTTGGAGGGGTTTAGCACAGATACGCAGTATTTT.